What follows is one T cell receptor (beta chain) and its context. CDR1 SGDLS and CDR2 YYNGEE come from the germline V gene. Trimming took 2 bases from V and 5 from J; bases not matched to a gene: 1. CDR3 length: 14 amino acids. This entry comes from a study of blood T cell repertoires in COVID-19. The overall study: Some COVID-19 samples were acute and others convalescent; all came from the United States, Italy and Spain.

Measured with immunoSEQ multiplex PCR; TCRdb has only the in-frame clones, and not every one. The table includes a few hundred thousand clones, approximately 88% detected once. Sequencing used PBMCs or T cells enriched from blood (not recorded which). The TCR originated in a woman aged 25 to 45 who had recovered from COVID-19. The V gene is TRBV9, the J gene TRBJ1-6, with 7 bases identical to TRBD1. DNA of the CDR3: TGTGCCAGCAGCGTCGGGACAGATAATTCACCCCTCCACTTT. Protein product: CASSVGTDNSPLHF.